The present T cell receptor beta chain was sequenced within a study of T cell responses to AZD1222 COVID-19 vaccine. Broader study findings: Only a handful of AZD1222 recipients tested seropositive at baseline. With dominance at 160-218 and 743-854, vaccine-associated CD4 TCRs spanned spike. The donors showed a predominance of white British ancestry and of females, with possible underestimation of clonal diversity.

The repertoire was sequenced with immunoSEQ multiplex PCR; TCRdb's copy has only in-frame clones and lacks some. The data hold tens of thousands of clones, with about 88% observed a single time. In germline, CDR1 is MNHEY, CDR2 SMNVEV (reference sequence). This CDR3 region has 16 residues. Trimming took 2 bases from V and 0 from J; bases not matched to a gene: 5. To note about this clone: Its antigen remains unknown.

The clonotype originates from an adult in good health. The sample here was peripheral blood, taken on day 0 of AZD1222 vaccination. The chain links TRBV27 to TRBJ2-5; 8 nucleotides align to TRBD2. Written as DNA, the CDR3 is TGTGCCAGCAGTTTAGGGTTAGCGGGATACCAAGAGACCCAGTACTTC. Amino acid sequence: CASSLGLAGYQETQYF.